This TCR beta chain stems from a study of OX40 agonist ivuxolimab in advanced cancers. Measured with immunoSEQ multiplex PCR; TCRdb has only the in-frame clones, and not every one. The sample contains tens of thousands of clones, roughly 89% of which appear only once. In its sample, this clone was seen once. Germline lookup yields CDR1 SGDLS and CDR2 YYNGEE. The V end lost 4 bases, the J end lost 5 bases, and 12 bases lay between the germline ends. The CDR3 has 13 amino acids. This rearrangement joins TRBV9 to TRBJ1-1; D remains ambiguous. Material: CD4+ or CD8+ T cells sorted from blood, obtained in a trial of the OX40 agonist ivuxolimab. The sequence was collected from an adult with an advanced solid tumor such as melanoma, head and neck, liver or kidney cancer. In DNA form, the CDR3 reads TGTGCCAGCAGCCCGGAGGGAGATACTGAAGCTTTCTTT. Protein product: CASSPEGDTEAFF.